These 32 T cell receptor beta chains were sequenced from one sample in a study of cytomegalovirus exposure and HLA in healthy donors. Primers for the PCR totalled 60 Vbeta and 13 Jbeta. Method: immunoSEQ multiplex PCR; TCRdb's copy keeps in-frame clones and lacks some. The sample lists approximately 180,000 clones, roughly 81% occurring once. The sample was PBMCs. These receptors were collected from a girl aged 5-17 years in good health and CMV-seropositive.

The V and J genes are TRBV6-5 and TRBJ1-5; 12 bases agree with TRBD1. The V gene end was trimmed by 2 bases and the J gene end by 5 bases; junction bases not matched to a gene: 1. This CDR3 spans 15 amino acids. Germline loops: CDR1 MNHEY, CDR2 SVGAGI. CDR3 bases: TGTGCCAGCAGTTACGGGACAGGGGGCGATCAGCCCCAGCATTTT. It yields the protein CASSYGTGGDQPQHF.

The chain carries TRBV6-1 and TRBJ2-3, with 10 bases that match TRBD2. J was trimmed by 2 bases and V by 2 bases; bases with no gene match: 4. CDR1 and CDR2 from the germline V gene are MNHNS and SASEGT. This CDR3 has 16 amino acids. CDR3 sequence (DNA): TGTGCCAGCAGTGAACTAGCGGGGGCCTACACAGATACGCAGTATTTT. This gives the protein CASSELAGAYTDTQYF.

The chain employs TRBV5-1 and TRBJ1-2, with TRBD1 matching over 9 bases. Trimming at V came to 4 bases and at J to 8 bases, leaving 9 bases not matched to a gene. Germline CDR1 and CDR2: SGHRS and YFSETQ. The CDR3 has 14 residues. DNA for the CDR3: TGCGCCAGCAGCCAAACACAGGGGGCGGGAGGCTACACCTTC. Protein: CASSQTQGAGGYTF. The variable domain in full, with the rest retrieved from reference TRBV5-1 and TRBJ1-2, is KAGVTQTPRYLIKTRGQQVTLSCSPISGHRSVSWYQQTPGQGLQFLFEYFSETQRNKGNFPGRFSGRQFSNSRSEMNVSTLELGDSALYLCASSQTQGAGGYTFGSGTRLTVV.

V is TRBV15 and J is TRBJ1-2, with D maybe TRBD1 (5 bases). CDR1 is LNHNV, CDR2 YYDKDF, per germline (reference sequence). V was pared by 0 bases and J by 0 bases, with 20 bases between. This CDR3 contains 19 residues. The CDR3 bases are TGTGCCACCAGCAGAGATGCCGGTTTCAGGGAGGGCTCTAACTATGGCTACACCTTC. Amino acids: CATSRDAGFREGSNYGYTF.

The genes are TRBV6-5 and TRBJ1-1, with D uncertain. Germline CDR1 reads MNHEY; CDR2 reads SVGAGI. Trimming removed 0 bases from V and 4 bases from J, with 12 bases in between. The CDR3 covers 15 residues. The CDR3 region has the DNA TGTGCCAGCAGTTACTCTGGTCTGGGAGGCACTGAAGCTTTCTTT. Its translation: CASSYSGLGGTEAFF.

The chain has TRBV7-3 and TRBJ1-1, with D perhaps TRBD1 (6 bases). The germline V and J ends were trimmed by 5 bases and 3 bases, with 10 bases remaining between them. The CDR3 is 13 residues long. CDR1 SGHTA and CDR2 FQGTGA come from the germline V gene. As DNA, the CDR3 is TGTGCCAGCAGCATCAGGGGCCACACTGAAGCTTTCTTT. Its protein is CASSIRGHTEAFF.

In regard to this clone: This CDR3 is also generated by other DNA sequences in the sample. The J gene is TRBJ1-3, the V gene TRBV7-6; D possibly corresponds to TRBD1 (5 bases). The length of the CDR3 is 16 residues. Germline CDR1 reads SGHVS; CDR2 reads FNYEAQ. V gave up 1 base and J gave up 0 bases, with 10 bases separating them. The DNA for the CDR3 is TGTGCCAGCAGCTTAGGTCAGGGAAGCTCTGGAAACACCATATATTTT. This gives the protein CASSLGQGSSGNTIYF.

This clone was counted a few times. The V call is TRBV10-1, the J call TRBJ1-1; D gene uncertain. V was cut by 0 bases and J by 6 bases, with 14 bases left in between. This CDR3 has 15 residues. Germline loops: CDR1 WNHNN, CDR2 SYGVQD (reference sequence). The CDR3 sequence is CASSESSVGFSEAFF. The CDR3 coding sequence is TGCGCCAGCAGTGAGTCGTCGGTCGGGTTCTCTGAAGCTTTCTTT.

This clone was counted only a few times. The gene calls are TRBV6-4 and TRBJ2-2; D gene ambiguous. Trimming removed 5 bases from V and 3 bases from J, with 10 bases in between. CDR1 MRHNA and CDR2 SNTAGT come from the germline V gene. CDR3 length: 14 amino acids. The CDR3 sequence is CASSSGSDTGELFF. The CDR3 nucleotides are TGTGCCAGCAGTTCAGGAAGTGACACCGGGGAGCTGTTTTTT.

This chain connects TRBV11-3 to TRBJ1-3; D not resolved. The CDR3 has 15 residues. V dropped 0 bases and J dropped 0 bases, with 6 bases sitting between them. Germline loops: CDR1 SGHNT, CDR2 YENEEA. CDR3 protein: CASSLDGYSGNTIYF. DNA for the CDR3: TGTGCCAGCAGCTTAGACGGTTACTCTGGAAACACCATATATTTT.

The V gene is TRBV9, the J gene TRBJ2-1, with TRBD2 as a possible D gene (6 bases). CDR3 size: 17 residues. The germline CDR1 and CDR2 sequences are SGDLS and YYNGEE. The germline V and J ends were trimmed by 0 bases and 4 bases, with 17 bases remaining between them. CDR3 loop: CASSVATSLDSYNEQFF. The CDR3 DNA sequence: TGTGCCAGCAGCGTAGCCACTAGCCTAGACAGTTACAATGAGCAGTTCTTC.

The CDR3 bases are TGCGCCAGCAGCCAAGAACAGCCAAATGAAAAACTGTTTTTT. This sequence encodes CASSQEQPNEKLFF. V is TRBV4-1 and J is TRBJ1-4; no clear D. The CDR3 has 14 residues. V lost 0 bases and J lost 5, with 7 bases in between. Germline values: CDR1 MGHRA, CDR2 YSYEKL.

Concerning this clone: The germline gene is not matched at one end of the junction; a read error may be the cause. The chain is built from TRBV19 and TRBJ2-1; 7 bases align to TRBD2. The CDR3 totals 12 residues. Germline loops: CDR1 LNHDA, CDR2 SQIVND (reference sequence). In nucleotides, the CDR3 is TGTGCCAGTAGTATCGGGGGGAATGGGCAGTTCTTC. This sequence encodes CASSIGGNGQFF.

The chain is built from TRBV7-9 and TRBJ1-3; weak D call: TRBD1 (5 bases). Germline CDR1 SEHNR, CDR2 FQNEAQ (reference sequence). The CDR3 is 14 amino acids. Trimming took off 5 bases at V and 4 bases at J, with 12 bases between the two ends. This chain's CDR3 is CASSRTKGGNTIYF. The CDR3 region has the DNA TGTGCCAGCAGCCGTACCAAGGGGGGAAACACCATATATTTT.

The chain employs TRBV11-3 and TRBJ1-1, with 10 bases lining up with TRBD1. V lost 5 bases, J lost 3 bases, and 3 bases stayed unmatched. The germline CDR1 and CDR2 sequences are SGHNT and YENEEA. This CDR3 region has 14 residues. In nucleotides, the CDR3 is TGTGCCAGCAGCGGACAGGGGGGTTACACTGAAGCTTTCTTT. As protein: CASSGQGGYTEAFF.

The chain has TRBV9 and TRBJ1-1; possibly TRBD1 for D (5 bases). Germline V CDR1 and CDR2: SGDLS, YYNGEE. V was pared by 4 bases and J by 8 bases, with 24 bases between. This CDR3 contains 16 residues. This CDR3 is CASSHDIGDFRGEAFF. DNA for the CDR3: TGTGCCAGCAGCCATGACATCGGGGACTTTCGGGGAGAAGCTTTCTTT. The full variable domain, its missing parts supplied by reference TRBV9 and TRBJ1-1, is DSGVTQTPKHLITATGQRVTLRCSPRSGDLSVYWYQQSLDQGLQFLIQYYNGEERAKGNILERFSAQQFPDLHSELNLSSLELGDSALYFCASSHDIGDFRGEAFFGQGTRLTVV.

V and J are TRBV5-6 and TRBJ2-7; D is perhaps TRBD1 (6 bases). V lost 2 bases to trimming and J lost 7 bases, with 7 bases between them. This CDR3 spans 11 amino acids. Germline CDR1 reads SGHDT; CDR2 reads YYEEEE. This chain's CDR3 is CASSFQGEQYF. The CDR3 DNA is TGTGCCAGCAGCTTCCAGGGGGAGCAGTACTTC.

This sequence joins TRBV30 and TRBJ2-2, with D hard to call. The CDR3 has 16 amino acids. Trimming took 2 bases from V and 4 from J, leaving 17 bases between them. Germline CDR1 GTSNPN, CDR2 SVGIG (reference sequence). Here the CDR3 reads CAWSTIWQTITGELFF. The CDR3 coding sequence is TGTGCCTGGAGTACCATCTGGCAGACAATCACCGGGGAGCTGTTTTTT.

The chain recombines TRBV6-1 with TRBJ2-7; 7 bases are a match to TRBD2. Germline V gene sequence: CDR1 MNHNS, CDR2 SASEGT. The J segment lost 0 bases and the V segment lost 2 bases, leaving 4 bases of the junction unmatched. CDR3 length: 15 amino acids. In DNA, the CDR3 is TGTGCCAGCAGTGAAAAGACTAGCAGCTCCTACGAGCAGTACTTC. This codes for CASSEKTSSSYEQYF.

The chain links TRBV5-8 to TRBJ2-2, with a weak D call TRBD2 (6 bases). Trimming pared 0 bases from V and 4 bases from J, leaving 7 bases between. The CDR3 is made up of 14 amino acids. Germline V CDR1 and CDR2: SGHTS, YDEGEE. In DNA form, the CDR3 reads TGTGCCAGCAGCTTGGTGGGGGGCACCGGGGAGCTGTTTTTT. It is translated as CASSLVGGTGELFF.

The chain combines TRBV7-2 with TRBJ1-5, with D maybe TRBD1 (6 bases). The CDR3 runs to 13 residues. Germline-derived CDR1 and CDR2 are SGHTA and FQGNSA. Trimming left V 2 bases short and J 9 bases short, with 11 bases between. The CDR3 DNA reads as TGTGCCAGCAGCTTACAGGGGTCTGTGCCCCAGCATTTT. Residues: CASSLQGSVPQHF.

This clone occurred once. The J gene is TRBJ1-2, the V gene TRBV19; the D is unclear. Germline loops: CDR1 LNHDA, CDR2 SQIVND (reference sequence). The length of the CDR3 is 12 residues. The germline V and J ends were trimmed by 5 bases and 4 bases, with 8 bases remaining between them. The CDR3 DNA is TGTGCCAGTAGTCCCGGGGTCTATGGCTACACCTTC. Protein: CASSPGVYGYTF.

The chain is built from TRBV19 and TRBJ1-5; a possible D gene is TRBD1 (5 bases). Germline V gene sequence: CDR1 LNHDA, CDR2 SQIVND (reference sequence). The CDR3 has 14 amino acids. Trimming took off 5 bases at V and 6 bases at J, with 14 bases between the two ends. DNA of the CDR3: TGTGCCAGTAGTGCTGGGGGGAGCGCTCAGCCCCAGCATTTT. It specifies CASSAGGSAQPQHF. Supplemented by reference TRBV19 and TRBJ1-5, the full variable domain reads DGGITQSPKYLFRKEGQNVTLSCEQNLNHDAMYWYRQDPGQGLRLIYYSQIVNDFQKGDIAEGYSVSREKKESFPLTVTSAQKNPTAFYLCASSAGGSAQPQHFGDGTRLSIL.

This clone was detected many times. This chain connects TRBV11-3 to TRBJ2-7; 8 bases align to TRBD1. The germline gives CDR1 SGHNT, CDR2 YENEEA. The CDR3 spans 14 residues. J lost 2 bases, V lost 4 bases, and 4 bases had no gene match. DNA of the CDR3: TGTGCCAGCAGCTCAGACAGGGGTACCTACGAGCAGTACTTC. Translating gives CASSSDRGTYEQYF.

The gene calls are TRBV4-1 and TRBJ2-7, with D perhaps matching TRBD2 (6 bases). This CDR3 comprises 16 residues. The germline V and J ends were trimmed by 4 bases and 2 bases, with 18 bases remaining between them. Germline-derived CDR1 and CDR2 are MGHRA and YSYEKL. The CDR3 spells CASSLLPQLAPYEQYF. CDR3 coding DNA: TGCGCCAGCAGCCTCCTGCCCCAACTAGCTCCCTACGAGCAGTACTTC.

This chain connects TRBV30 to TRBJ2-3, with no clear D. The CDR3 runs to 14 residues. Germline V lookup: CDR1 GTSNPN, CDR2 SVGIG (reference sequence). Deletions cut 0 bases from V and 1 base from J, with 8 bases between. The CDR3 bases are TGTGCCTGGAGTGTAACAGCTGGCACAGATACGCAGTATTTT. Translated: CAWSVTAGTDTQYF.

This chain uses TRBV4-1 with TRBJ1-5, with a tentative D call TRBD1 (5 bases). Per germline, CDR1 MGHRA and CDR2 YSYEKL. Trimming shortened V by 11 bases and J by 4 bases, and 21 bases separated the two germline ends. This CDR3 has 15 amino acids. In nucleotides, the CDR3 is TGCGCCGGGGCGGGGGGGGGTTTTGGTAATCAGCCCCAGCATTTT. This translates into CAGAGGGFGNQPQHF.

The chain carries TRBV9 and TRBJ2-4; 8 positions agree with TRBD1. Germline values: CDR1 SGDLS, CDR2 YYNGEE. V shed 0 bases and J 1 base; nucleotides not matched to a gene: 3. The length of the CDR3 is 16 residues. The CDR3 loop is CASSVGTGKAKNIQYF. DNA of the CDR3: TGTGCCAGCAGCGTAGGGACAGGGAAGGCCAAAAACATTCAGTACTTC.

As for this clone: The identical CDR3 is also encoded by other nucleotide sequences in the sample. V gene TRBV2 combines with J gene TRBJ2-2, with D maybe TRBD1 (6 bases). Germline values: CDR1 SNHLY, CDR2 FYNNEI. The CDR3 has 15 amino acids. Trimming took off 4 bases at V and 0 bases at J, with 9 bases between the two ends. The CDR3 spells CASSGTAANTGELFF. DNA for the CDR3: TGTGCCAGCAGTGGGACAGCAGCGAACACCGGGGAGCTGTTTTTT.

The rearrangement uses TRBV9 and TRBJ2-3; D remains ambiguous. CDR3 length: 13 amino acids. The germline V gene encodes CDR1 SGDLS and CDR2 YYNGEE. Trimming shortened V by 3 bases and J by 5 bases, and 10 bases separated the two germline ends. Here the CDR3 reads CASSAQSRDTQYF. CDR3 DNA sequence: TGTGCCAGCAGCGCGCAGTCCCGAGATACGCAGTATTTT.

The V and J genes are TRBV10-3 and TRBJ1-2; D unresolved. Germline V CDR1 and CDR2: ENHRY, SYGVKD. This CDR3 is 12 amino acids long. The V and J ends lost 6 bases and 5 bases respectively, with 10 bases between them. The CDR3 DNA sequence: TGTGCCATCAGACCGGGAATTTATGGCTACACCTTC. It encodes CAIRPGIYGYTF.

The rearrangement links TRBV27 to TRBJ1-1, with D possibly TRBD1 on 6 matching bases. This CDR3 contains 13 residues. The ends were cut back, 5 bases at V and 5 bases at J, with 12 bases in the middle. Germline CDR1 and CDR2: MNHEY and SMNVEV (reference sequence). This chain's CDR3 is CASSHRVRTEAFF. The CDR3 DNA reads as TGTGCCAGCAGTCACAGGGTTCGGACTGAAGCTTTCTTT.